The source of this T cell receptor (beta chain) is a study of cytomegalovirus exposure and HLA in healthy donors. The study ran its PCR with 60 Vbeta and 13 Jbeta primers. Sequencing was performed with immunoSEQ multiplex PCR; in TCRdb, only in-frame clones are kept and a portion is missing. Altogether over 200,000 clones are present, 82% being singletons, with the ten largest covering 4.5% to 6%. This CDR3 is built from 15 residues. Germline CDR1 and CDR2: LNHDA and SQIVND (reference sequence). Trimming took off 0 bases at V and 0 bases at J, with 8 bases between the two ends. Source material: PBMCs. J is TRBJ1-2 and V is TRBV19; D unresolved. This sequence originates from a middle-aged woman in good health and CMV-seropositive. CDR3: CASSIDGLSNYGYTF. The CDR3 DNA follows: TGTGCCAGTAGTATAGATGGACTCTCTAACTATGGCTACACCTTC.